This TCR beta chain was sequenced during a study of PD-1 blockade in classical Hodgkin lymphoma. Whole-study findings and limits: Lower baseline TCR diversity was reported for newly diagnosed patients than for healthy donors.

Time point denoted: cycle 4 day 1 (C4D1), after five to seven weeks of nivolumab. Brentuximab vedotin exposure varied among the patients, all of whom had relapsed after autologous stem cell transplantation. Of note for this clone: Its antigen is not identified.

Method: immunoSEQ multiplex PCR; TCRdb's copy keeps in-frame clones and lacks some. The profile shows tens of thousands of clones, 81% of them singletons. Germline-derived CDR1 and CDR2 are SGHTA and FQGNSA. CDR3 length equals 11 residues. The germline V and J ends were trimmed by 5 bases and 5 bases, with 6 bases remaining between them. This chain links TRBV7-2 with TRBJ2-5, with D hard to call. The TCR was taken from a human donor with classical Hodgkin lymphoma. Source: peripheral blood mononuclear cells (PBMCs), taken before the fourth cycle of nivolumab. CDR3 sequence (DNA): TGTGCCAGCAGCCCCCAGGAGACCCAGTACTTC. Its translation is CASSPQETQYF.